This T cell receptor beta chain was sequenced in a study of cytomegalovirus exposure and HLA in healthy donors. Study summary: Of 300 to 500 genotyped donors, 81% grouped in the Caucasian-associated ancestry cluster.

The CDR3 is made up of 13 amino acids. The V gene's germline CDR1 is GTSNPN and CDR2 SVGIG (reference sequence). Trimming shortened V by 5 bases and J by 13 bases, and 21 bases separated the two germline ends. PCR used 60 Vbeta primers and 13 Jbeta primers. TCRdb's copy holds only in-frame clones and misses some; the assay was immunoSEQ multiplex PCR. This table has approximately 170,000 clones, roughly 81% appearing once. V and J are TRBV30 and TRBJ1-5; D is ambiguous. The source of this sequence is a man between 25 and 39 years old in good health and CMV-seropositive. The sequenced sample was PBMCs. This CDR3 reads CAWSITRESVQHF. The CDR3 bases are TGTGCCTGGTCGATTACCCGGGAGTCAGTACAGCATTTT. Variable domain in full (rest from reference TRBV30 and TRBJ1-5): SQTIHQWPATLVQPVGSPLSLECTVEGTSNPNLYWYRQAAGRGLQLLFYSVGIGQISSEVPQNLSASRPQDRQFILSSKKLLLSDSGFYLCAWSITRESVQHFGDGTRLSIL.